This T cell receptor beta chain stems from a study of shared clonotypes between healthy human individuals. Participating donors were healthy, HIV-negative adults free of recent acute infections or vaccinations. Only Caucasian adults living in Nashville, Tennessee made up the donor group. V was shortened by 5 bases and J by 9 bases, with 11 bases between the two germline ends. In germline, CDR1 is SEHNR, CDR2 FQNEAQ (reference sequence). The CDR3 consists of 12 residues. The authors distributed each subset's genomic DNA evenly over several immunoSEQ plates. It was around 220 ng DNA, around 32,000 T cell genomes, that sorted-subset replicate PCRs used. Assay used: immunoSEQ multiplex PCR; TCRdb lists only in-frame clones, some missing. The sample yields about 960,000 clones, about 80% seen once.

The sequencing sample was made of memory CD4+ T cells sorted from blood. The subset is: CD45RA-negative fraction. The rearrangement uses TRBV7-9 and TRBJ2-1; no definite D call. The receptor was derived from a man between 18 and 29 years old in good health. CDR3 nucleotides: TGTGCCAGCAGCCAGACCCTAGGTGAGCAGTTCTTC. Protein sequence: CASSQTLGEQFF.